This is a list of T cell receptor beta chains from one sample in a study of patients and donors after allogeneic stem cell transplantation. Using its own MiXCR run on the RT-PCR reads, TCRdb lists one record per CDR3 protein. The sample records approximately 90,000 distinct CDR3 sequences, approximately 5.2% being singletons. Specimen: blood, either unsorted or a sorted T cell fraction (not recorded which). These receptors were obtained from a human donor who was either an allogeneic HSCT recipient or a stem cell or donor lymphocyte infusion donor (not recorded which). It is not recorded whose cells these are; they may come from a transplant donor. The CDR3 runs from the conserved cysteine through the conserved F or W. Fields, in order: D gene, V gene, clone size, J gene, CDR3 DNA, CDR3 protein. A D gene is named only where the DNA matches it firmly. The size entry is marked missing in some rows and otherwise reads once, few, many or a size class.

D gene: TRBD1; V gene: TRBV28; clone size: many; J gene: TRBJ1-2; CDR3 DNA: TGTGCCAGCAGGCCCGGGACAGGCGGCTATGGCTACACCTTC; CDR3 protein: CASRPGTGGYGYTF
D gene: TRBD1; V gene: TRBV20-1; clone size: many; J gene: TRBJ1-1; CDR3 DNA: TGCAGTGCTCCGAAGACTCATTGGACAGGGGGCCCGACTGAAGCTTTCTTT; CDR3 protein: CSAPKTHWTGGPTEAFF
D gene: NA; V gene: TRBV10-3; clone size: NA; J gene: TRBJ2-1; CDR3 DNA: TGTGCCATCAGCCCCTTGGACAATCGACCGGGGAATGAGCAGTTCTTC; CDR3 protein: CAISPLDNRPGNEQFF
D gene: TRBD2; V gene: TRBV10-1; clone size: NA; J gene: TRBJ2-1; CDR3 DNA: TGCGCCAGCAGTGAGTCGGGCGGGGGGGCGTACAATGAGCAGTTCTTC; CDR3 protein: CASSESGGGAYNEQFF
D gene: NA; V gene: TRBV7-2; clone size: many; J gene: TRBJ2-1; CDR3 DNA: TGTGCCAGCAGCCAGAGAAGAAACAATGAGCAGTTCTTC; CDR3 protein: CASSQRRNNEQFF
D gene: NA; V gene: TRBV5-1; clone size: many; J gene: TRBJ2-1; CDR3 DNA: TGCGCCAGCAGCCTTACGCGATACAATGAGCAGTTCTTC; CDR3 protein: CASSLTRYNEQFF
D gene: NA; V gene: TRBV20-1; clone size: many; J gene: TRBJ2-5; CDR3 DNA: TGCAGTGCTAGGGGGGGAATACAAGAGACCCAGTACTTC; CDR3 protein: CSARGGIQETQYF
D gene: TRBD2; V gene: TRBV6-1; clone size: once; J gene: TRBJ2-1; CDR3 DNA: TGTGCCAGCAGTCCACGGACTAGCGGGGGGGTGGATGAGCAGATCTTC; CDR3 protein: CASSPRTSGGVDEQIF
D gene: TRBD1; V gene: TRBV28; clone size: many; J gene: TRBJ2-7; CDR3 DNA: TGTGCCAGCAGCGACAGGGGATCCAGCTCCTACGAGCAGTACTTC; CDR3 protein: CASSDRGSSSYEQYF
D gene: TRBD2; V gene: TRBV5-4; clone size: many; J gene: TRBJ2-5; CDR3 DNA: TGTGCCAGCAGCTTGTCCAGCGGGGAAGAGACCCAGTACTTC; CDR3 protein: CASSLSSGEETQYF
D gene: NA; V gene: TRBV29-1; clone size: many; J gene: TRBJ2-2; CDR3 DNA: TGCAGCGTGATGGGACAGCGGGGCACCGGGGAGCTGTTTTTT; CDR3 protein: CSVMGQRGTGELFF
D gene: NA; V gene: TRBV20-1; clone size: many; J gene: TRBJ1-3; CDR3 DNA: TGCAGTGCTTACAGCCGGGTGGACACCATATATTTT; CDR3 protein: CSAYSRVDTIYF
D gene: NA; V gene: TRBV27; clone size: few; J gene: TRBJ2-7; CDR3 DNA: TGTGCCAGCAGTTTCCGACCTTTATTATCGGGGGGCCCTTACGAGCAGTACTTC; CDR3 protein: CASSFRPLLSGGPYEQYF
D gene: TRBD1; V gene: TRBV5-6; clone size: many; J gene: TRBJ2-7; CDR3 DNA: TGTGCCAGCAGCTTTGTCGACAGGGATGGTGGTTTGGAGCACTACGAGCAGTACTTC; CDR3 protein: CASSFVDRDGGLEHYEQYF
D gene: NA; V gene: TRBV11-1; clone size: NA; J gene: TRBJ2-3; CDR3 DNA: TGTGCCAGCAGCTCGAGGGGTCAAGGTGATACGCAGTATTTT; CDR3 protein: CASSSRGQGDTQYF
D gene: NA; V gene: TRBV5-4; clone size: NA; J gene: TRBJ1-2; CDR3 DNA: TGTGCCAGCAGCTTAACCCCGGGGGGCTACACCTTC; CDR3 protein: CASSLTPGGYTF
D gene: NA; V gene: TRBV10-2; clone size: NA; J gene: TRBJ2-7; CDR3 DNA: TGCGCCAGCAGTGAAGGTCCAGACGGACGAACCTACGAGCAGTACTTC; CDR3 protein: CASSEGPDGRTYEQYF
D gene: NA; V gene: TRBV6-1; clone size: few; J gene: TRBJ1-2; CDR3 DNA: TGTGCCAGCAGCCACCAAGGGGGACGAGGTGGCTACACCTTC; CDR3 protein: CASSHQGGRGGYTF
D gene: TRBD1; V gene: TRBV5-1; clone size: many; J gene: TRBJ2-7; CDR3 DNA: TGCGCCAGCAGTCCAATCGGACAGGGGGCCTTCAGGACCTACGAGCAGTACTTC; CDR3 protein: CASSPIGQGAFRTYEQYF
D gene: TRBD1; V gene: TRBV7-9; clone size: NA; J gene: TRBJ2-3; CDR3 DNA: TGTGCCAGCAGCTTACGACAGGGGCAAGATACGCAGTATTTT; CDR3 protein: CASSLRQGQDTQYF
D gene: NA; V gene: TRBV2; clone size: many; J gene: TRBJ2-3; CDR3 DNA: TGTGCCAGCAGTTATGTTGCAGATACGCAGTATTTT; CDR3 protein: CASSYVADTQYF
D gene: TRBD2; V gene: TRBV28; clone size: many; J gene: TRBJ2-1; CDR3 DNA: TGTGCCAGCAATTCACTAGCGGGGGGAAACAATGAGCAGTTCTTC; CDR3 protein: CASNSLAGGNNEQFF
D gene: TRBD1; V gene: TRBV12-3/TRBV12-4; clone size: many; J gene: TRBJ2-3; CDR3 DNA: TGTGCCAGCAGCTTACGGGACAGGGGGCGAACAGATACGCAGTATTTT; CDR3 protein: CASSLRDRGRTDTQYF
D gene: NA; V gene: TRBV20-1; clone size: many; J gene: TRBJ1-2; CDR3 DNA: TGCAGTGCTAGCTCCCAGGTGTCCTATTATGGCTACACCTTC; CDR3 protein: CSASSQVSYYGYTF
D gene: NA; V gene: TRBV20-1; clone size: NA; J gene: TRBJ1-3; CDR3 DNA: TGCAGTGCTAGTGGGGGAACTGGAAACACCATATATTTT; CDR3 protein: CSASGGTGNTIYF
D gene: TRBD2; V gene: TRBV30; clone size: many; J gene: TRBJ2-2; CDR3 DNA: TGTGCCTGGAGCCCCATGGGGAGGGGCGGGGAGCTGTTTTTT; CDR3 protein: CAWSPMGRGGELFF
D gene: TRBD1; V gene: TRBV5-1; clone size: few; J gene: TRBJ1-2; CDR3 DNA: TGCGCCAGCAGGGAACAGGGGGTCGCGTTCGGTGGCTACACCTTC; CDR3 protein: CASREQGVAFGGYTF
D gene: TRBD2; V gene: TRBV4-2; clone size: many; J gene: TRBJ2-1; CDR3 DNA: TGTGCCAGCAGCCAAGAGGGAGGGGTAGCGGGATACAATGAGCAGTTCTTC; CDR3 protein: CASSQEGGVAGYNEQFF
D gene: NA; V gene: TRBV7-2; clone size: NA; J gene: TRBJ2-1; CDR3 DNA: TGTGCCAGCAGCTCCTCAAGGGCTTACAATGAGCAGTTCTTC; CDR3 protein: CASSSSRAYNEQFF
D gene: NA; V gene: TRBV11-1; clone size: NA; J gene: TRBJ1-1; CDR3 DNA: TGTGCCAGCAGCTCAGACAGAGATGAAGCTTTCTTT; CDR3 protein: CASSSDRDEAFF
D gene: NA; V gene: TRBV28; clone size: many; J gene: TRBJ2-7; CDR3 DNA: TGTGCCAGCAGTTTAGTCAGGTACGAGCAGTACTTC; CDR3 protein: CASSLVRYEQYF
D gene: NA; V gene: TRBV5-4; clone size: NA; J gene: TRBJ1-2; CDR3 DNA: TGTGCCAGCAGGTATTCGACGGCCTCTATGGGCTACACCTTC; CDR3 protein: CASRYSTASMGYTF
D gene: NA; V gene: TRBV20-1; clone size: many; J gene: TRBJ1-5; CDR3 DNA: TGCAGTGCAGGACAGCCTACCTATCAGCCCCAGCATTTT; CDR3 protein: CSAGQPTYQPQHF
D gene: TRBD1; V gene: TRBV27; clone size: many; J gene: TRBJ1-2; CDR3 DNA: TGTGCCAGCAGTTCATCCGGGACAGGGGCAGGGTCGTCGGGCTACACCTTC; CDR3 protein: CASSSSGTGAGSSGYTF
D gene: NA; V gene: TRBV10-2; clone size: many; J gene: TRBJ1-2; CDR3 DNA: TGCGCCAGCAGTGAGGTAGTTTCGGCAGTGGAGAACTATGGCTACACCTTC; CDR3 protein: CASSEVVSAVENYGYTF
D gene: TRBD2; V gene: TRBV12-3/TRBV12-4; clone size: many; J gene: TRBJ2-7; CDR3 DNA: TGTGCCAGCAGTTTGGAGGGAGGGTCGGGCTACGAGCAGTACTTC; CDR3 protein: CASSLEGGSGYEQYF
D gene: NA; V gene: TRBV7-8; clone size: many; J gene: TRBJ2-1; CDR3 DNA: TGTGCCAGCAGCTTTCAACCCAATGCGGATGAGCAGTTCTTC; CDR3 protein: CASSFQPNADEQFF
D gene: NA; V gene: TRBV20-1; clone size: many; J gene: TRBJ2-1; CDR3 DNA: TGCAGTGCTACGTTGTCATACAATGAGCAGTTCTTC; CDR3 protein: CSATLSYNEQFF
D gene: NA; V gene: TRBV4-2; clone size: NA; J gene: TRBJ1-5; CDR3 DNA: TGTGCCAGCAGCCAAGCTTCCGCAGGGCGGATGGGACCCCAGCATTTT; CDR3 protein: CASSQASAGRMGPQHF
D gene: NA; V gene: TRBV18; clone size: many; J gene: TRBJ2-3; CDR3 DNA: TGTGCCAGCTCAGAGGCTACTCCACTAGCTTGGGATACGCAGTATTTT; CDR3 protein: CASSEATPLAWDTQYF
D gene: NA; V gene: TRBV20-1; clone size: many; J gene: TRBJ1-1; CDR3 DNA: TGCAGTGTCCCGACAGAAGCAAACACTGAAGCTTTCTTT; CDR3 protein: CSVPTEANTEAFF
D gene: NA; V gene: TRBV28; clone size: NA; J gene: TRBJ1-6; CDR3 DNA: TGTGCCAGCAGACGGGAATATAATTCACCCCTCCACTTT; CDR3 protein: CASRREYNSPLHF
D gene: NA; V gene: TRBV7-3; clone size: NA; J gene: TRBJ2-2; CDR3 DNA: TGTGCCAGCAGCTTTGTGAGGACCGGGGAGCTGTTTTTT; CDR3 protein: CASSFVRTGELFF
D gene: NA; V gene: TRBV29-1; clone size: many; J gene: TRBJ2-1; CDR3 DNA: TGCAGCGTTATCGGAGAGTCAGTGAGCTCCTACAATGAGCAGTTCTTC; CDR3 protein: CSVIGESVSSYNEQFF
D gene: NA; V gene: TRBV6-1; clone size: many; J gene: TRBJ2-5; CDR3 DNA: TGTGCCAGCAGTATCTCCTGGACACAGAGAGAGACCCAGTACTTC; CDR3 protein: CASSISWTQRETQYF
D gene: NA; V gene: TRBV28; clone size: many; J gene: TRBJ1-5; CDR3 DNA: TGTGCCAGTCGCGACTCCGGGACCTCTAGCAATCAGCCCCAGCATTTT; CDR3 protein: CASRDSGTSSNQPQHF
D gene: NA; V gene: TRBV7-9; clone size: NA; J gene: TRBJ1-5; CDR3 DNA: TGTGCCAGCAGCTTAAGTTTGGGTAATCAGCCCCAGCATTTT; CDR3 protein: CASSLSLGNQPQHF
D gene: TRBD1; V gene: TRBV5-1; clone size: NA; J gene: TRBJ1-6; CDR3 DNA: TGCGCCAGCAGCTTGTCCGGGACAGATAATTCACCCCTCCACTTT; CDR3 protein: CASSLSGTDNSPLHF
D gene: NA; V gene: TRBV19; clone size: NA; J gene: TRBJ1-1; CDR3 DNA: TGTGCCAGTAGTATAGATCGGGGTTACACTGAAGCTTTCTTT; CDR3 protein: CASSIDRGYTEAFF
D gene: TRBD1; V gene: TRBV19; clone size: few; J gene: TRBJ2-1; CDR3 DNA: TGTGCCAGTAGTCTTGGACAGGGCCGAATTGAGCAGTTCTTC; CDR3 protein: CASSLGQGRIEQFF
D gene: NA; V gene: TRBV20-1; clone size: many; J gene: TRBJ2-5; CDR3 DNA: TGCAGTGCTAGAGCCCGTCCCGCGGTCGAAGAGACCCAGTACTTC; CDR3 protein: CSARARPAVEETQYF
D gene: TRBD1; V gene: TRBV2; clone size: many; J gene: TRBJ2-1; CDR3 DNA: TGTGCCAGCAGGGGGACAGGGACTGAGCAGTTCTTC; CDR3 protein: CASRGTGTEQFF